The 17 T cell receptor beta chains presented below share a single source sample, sequenced in a study of technical replicates of blood from several donors. Clones were read by immunoSEQ multiplex PCR, and TCRdb kept only the in-frame ones, dropping some. The profile shows roughly 80,000 clones, approximately 94% of them singletons. Material: T cells isolated from PBMCs. The origin of the receptors is a human donor in good health.

The CDR3 here is CASSQGSGYTEAFF. The DNA of the CDR3 is TGTGCCAGTAGCCAGGGAAGTGGTTACACTGAAGCTTTCTTT. This chain joins TRBV19 and TRBJ1-1, with a weak D call TRBD1 (5 bases). Germline values: CDR1 LNHDA, CDR2 SQIVND (reference sequence). CDR3 length: 14 residues. V was trimmed by 6 bases and J by 3 bases, leaving 14 bases between them.

The chain employs TRBV28 and TRBJ1-2, with D unresolved. CDR3 size: 13 residues. V was cut by 2 bases and J by 5 bases, with 9 bases left in between. The germline CDR1 and CDR2 sequences are MDHEN and SYDVKM. The CDR3 here is CASSLLRGYGYTF. In DNA form, the CDR3 reads TGTGCCAGCAGTTTACTTCGCGGTTATGGCTACACCTTC.

The chain carries TRBV2 and TRBJ2-2, with 9 bases aligning to TRBD1. Germline-derived CDR1 and CDR2 are SNHLY and FYNNEI. This CDR3 region has 15 residues. The ends lost 2 bases at V and 7 bases at J; junction bases unmatched: 5. The DNA for the CDR3 is TGTGCCAGCAGTGAATTGGGACAGGGCGGCGGGGAGCTGTTTTTT. It encodes CASSELGQGGGELFF.

The chain combines TRBV13 with TRBJ1-1, with a tentative D call TRBD1 (5 bases). The ends were cut back, 1 base at V and 1 base at J, with 10 bases in the middle. CDR1 and CDR2 from the germline V gene are PRHDT and FYEKMQ (reference sequence). The CDR3 is 15 amino acids. CDR3 sequence: CASSLAGGRNTEAFF. CDR3 DNA sequence: TGTGCCAGCAGCTTAGCGGGGGGTCGGAACACTGAAGCTTTCTTT.

V gene TRBV9 combines with J gene TRBJ1-2, with D unclear. Germline V gives CDR1 SGDLS, CDR2 YYNGEE. The V end was cut by 1 base, the J end by 2 bases, with 15 bases between. The CDR3 extends over 16 amino acids. The CDR3 nucleotides read TGTGCCAGCAGCGTAATCGAGTTCCCCTCGAACTATGGCTACACCTTC. It is translated as CASSVIEFPSNYGYTF.

The genes are TRBV5-1 and TRBJ2-1, with 8 bases matching TRBD2. Germline CDR1 reads SGHRS; CDR2 reads YFSETQ. CDR3 length: 17 residues. Trimming at V came to 0 bases and at J to 9 bases, leaving 14 bases not matched to a gene. The CDR3 bases are TGCGCCAGCAGCTTGGGGACAAGCGGGAGAATCCTCAGTGAGCAGTTCTTC. It yields the protein CASSLGTSGRILSEQFF.

This chain joins TRBV18 and TRBJ2-3, with 10 bases that match TRBD2. This CDR3 is built from 17 residues. V lost 3 bases to trimming and J lost 0 bases; unmatched junction nucleotides: 6. CDR1 is KGHSH, CDR2 LQKENI, per germline. CDR3 protein: CASSPAGLAPSTDTQYF. The CDR3 DNA sequence: TGTGCCAGCTCACCCGCGGGACTAGCGCCGAGCACAGATACGCAGTATTTT.

The rearrangement joins TRBV5-1 to TRBJ2-5; 8 nucleotides agree with TRBD2. The V gene end was trimmed by 0 bases and the J gene end by 1 base; junction bases not matched to a gene: 2. The CDR3 loop spans 15 amino acids. Germline V gene sequence: CDR1 SGHRS, CDR2 YFSETQ. The CDR3 sequence: CASSLELAVQETQYF. The CDR3 nucleotides read TGCGCCAGCAGCTTGGAACTAGCGGTCCAAGAGACCCAGTACTTC. The full variable domain, rest sourced from reference TRBV5-1 and TRBJ2-5, is KAGVTQTPRYLIKTRGQQVTLSCSPISGHRSVSWYQQTPGQGLQFLFEYFSETQRNKGNFPGRFSGRQFSNSRSEMNVSTLELGDSALYLCASSLELAVQETQYFGPGTRLLVL.

In nucleotides, the CDR3 is TGCAGCGTTGATATATCCGGGAAAGGCTCAGATACGCAGTATTTT. It specifies CSVDISGKGSDTQYF. This chain links TRBV29-1 with TRBJ2-3; tentative D call: TRBD2 (5 bases). V lost 3 bases, J lost 4 bases, and 17 bases lay in between. Per the germline V gene, CDR1 is SQVTM and CDR2 is ANQGSEA. CDR3 length equals 15 residues.

This chain links TRBV2 with TRBJ2-5; 7 nucleotides align to TRBD2. Per the germline V gene, CDR1 is SNHLY and CDR2 is FYNNEI. With 5 bases clipped from V and 1 base from J, the junction kept 10 bases outside the gene matches. There are 16 residues in the CDR3. This chain's CDR3 is CASSLGGEGRQETQYF. The CDR3 DNA follows: TGTGCCAGCAGTCTTGGGGGGGAGGGCCGCCAAGAGACCCAGTACTTC.

This CDR3 is CASSIQGATEAFF. CDR3 nucleotides: TGTGCCAGCAGTATACAGGGGGCCACTGAAGCTTTCTTT. J is TRBJ1-1 and V is TRBV28; 9 bases match TRBD1. The CDR3 sequence is 13 residues long. V dropped 5 bases and J dropped 4; count of bases not matched to a gene: 2. Looked up from germline, CDR1 is MDHEN and CDR2 is SYDVKM.

This sequence joins TRBV2 and TRBJ2-1; maybe TRBD2 (6 bases). CDR1 and CDR2 from the germline V gene are SNHLY and FYNNEI. Trimming shortened V by 4 bases and J by 8 bases, and 15 bases separated the two germline ends. There are 14 residues in the CDR3. The CDR3 DNA is TGTGCCAGCAGTGCGGGAGTGGAAATCGATGAGCAGTTCTTC. Its protein product is CASSAGVEIDEQFF.

Here the CDR3 reads CASSLSRLAGVQDTQYF. Here the CDR3 DNA reads TGTGCCAGCAGTTTATCCCGACTAGCGGGAGTGCAAGATACGCAGTATTTT. This rearrangement joins TRBV27 to TRBJ2-3; 12 bases are a match to TRBD2. This CDR3 comprises 17 residues. The germline V gene encodes CDR1 MNHEY and CDR2 SMNVEV (reference sequence). V lost 0 bases, J lost 5 bases, and 6 bases stayed unmatched.

This clone was seen once. The chain recombines TRBV7-2 with TRBJ2-2, with TRBD2 as a possible D gene (5 bases). CDR3 length equals 14 residues. Germline CDR1 and CDR2: SGHTA and FQGNSA. Trimming took off 1 base at V and 6 bases at J, with 9 bases between the two ends. The CDR3 DNA reads as TGTGCCAGCAGCTTAGTGGCGGGTCCCGGGGAGCTGTTTTTT. It yields the protein CASSLVAGPGELFF.

J is TRBJ2-1 and V is TRBV11-3; maybe TRBD2 (6 bases). With 5 bases removed from V and 4 bases from J, the gap between germline ends came to 15 bases. Germline CDR1 SGHNT, CDR2 YENEEA. There are 15 residues in the CDR3. The CDR3 loop is CASSEERREYNEQFF. The DNA of the CDR3 is TGTGCCAGCAGCGAAGAGAGGAGGGAGTACAATGAGCAGTTCTTC.

The V call is TRBV28, the J call TRBJ1-1, with 8 bases lining up with TRBD1. In germline, CDR1 is MDHEN, CDR2 SYDVKM. CDR3 length: 14 residues. Trimming took 5 bases from V and 3 from J; bases not matched to a gene: 5. The CDR3 loop reads CASSTQGAYTEAFF. CDR3 DNA sequence: TGTGCCAGCAGTACGCAGGGGGCGTACACTGAAGCTTTCTTT.

V and J are TRBV9 and TRBJ2-2; the D gene is possibly TRBD1 (6 bases). CDR1 and CDR2 from the germline V gene are SGDLS and YYNGEE. CDR3 size: 16 residues. V was clipped by 3 bases and J by 3 bases, with 15 bases between them. CDR3: CASSERGTDYTGELFF. The CDR3 coding sequence is TGTGCCAGCAGCGAGAGGGGGACGGACTACACCGGGGAGCTGTTTTTT.